The next 30 T cell receptor beta chains were all read from a single sample in a study of response to subunit inactivated influenza vaccine. TCRdb re-derived calls from the RT-PCR reads in MiXCR, one entry per CDR3 protein. The sample has approximately 500,000 distinct CDR3 sequences; less than 25% are singletons. These data are also associated with another study on T cells expressing NK-cell markers. That work contributes: Beta-chain TCR cDNA was generated via 5'RACE template switching with UMIs.

This material consisted of CD4+ T cells sorted from PBMCs, taken roughly 12 days after vaccination. These receptors all stem from a man aged 45 to 65 who received an inactivated influenza vaccine.

A few counts support this clonotype. V and J are TRBV2 and TRBJ1-4, with 9 positions matching TRBD1. The germline CDR1 and CDR2 sequences are SNHLY and FYNNEI. J gave up 5 bases and V 9 bases, and 7 bases lay outside the gene matches. This CDR3 is 14 amino acids long. CDR3 nucleotide sequence: TGTGCCAGTATGTCCGGGACAGGGAATGAAAAACTGTTTTTT. This translates into CASMSGTGNEKLFF.

This chain uses TRBV20-1 with TRBJ2-1; TRBD1 matches 8 bases. Germline V gene lookup returns CDR1 DFQATT and CDR2 SNEGSKA (reference sequence). V lost 6 bases, J lost 5 bases, and 9 bases stayed unmatched. The CDR3 runs to 14 residues. In DNA, the CDR3 is TGCAGTGCATCTTCAGGGGGCGCAAACAATGAGCAGTTCTTC. It translates to CSASSGGANNEQFF.

The chain uses TRBV14 and TRBJ1-1, with D possibly TRBD1 on 5 matching bases. The CDR3 is 12 residues long. CDR1 is SGHDN and CDR2 is FVKESK in the germline V gene. Trimming stripped 4 bases from V and 10 bases from J, with 13 bases between. CDR3 in amino acids: CASSRQSLRAFF. DNA for the CDR3: TGTGCCAGCAGCCGACAGTCCCTTCGAGCTTTCTTT.

The chain recombines TRBV12-3 or TRBV12-4 with TRBJ2-7; D is perhaps TRBD2 (7 bases). This CDR3 has 14 residues. V lost 6 bases, J lost 0 bases, and 12 bases lay in between. The CDR3 protein is CASRRGGTSYEQYF. In DNA form, the CDR3 reads TGTGCCAGCAGGAGGGGGGGAACCTCCTACGAGCAGTACTTC.

About this clonotype itself: Mismatch with germline at one junction end may stem from a read error. The rearrangement uses TRBV3-1 and TRBJ2-5; D uncertain. The CDR3 is made up of 13 amino acids. The germline V gene has CDR1 LGHDT and CDR2 YNNKEL (reference sequence). The chain's CDR3 is CAGSPVGIATQYF. The DNA for the CDR3 is TGTGCCGGCAGTCCAGTGGGAATCGCCACCCAGTACTTC.

In its sample, this clonotype was seen a few times. This sequence joins TRBV5-1 and TRBJ2-5, with TRBD2 matching 7 bases. The CDR3 runs 16 residues. From germline, CDR1 is SGHRS and CDR2 YFSETQ. The J segment lost 2 bases and the V segment lost 0 bases, leaving 7 bases of the junction unmatched. The CDR3 is CASSLDGRGNQETQYF. CDR3 DNA: TGCGCCAGCAGCTTGGACGGGCGGGGGAATCAAGAGACCCAGTACTTC.

This clonotype occurred a few times. This chain connects TRBV20-1 to TRBJ1-2, with D perhaps TRBD1 (6 bases). CDR3 length: 12 residues. Germline lookup yields CDR1 DFQATT and CDR2 SNEGSKA (reference sequence). Trimming stripped 3 bases from V and 4 bases from J, with 9 bases between. The CDR3 DNA follows: TGCAGTGCTAGGGGCAGGGGCTATGGCTACACCTTC. As protein: CSARGRGYGYTF.

The CDR3 here is CASRGGLAGRSSYEQYF. Here the CDR3 DNA reads TGTGCCAGCAGGGGAGGACTAGCGGGAAGGAGCTCCTACGAGCAGTACTTC. The V call is TRBV12-3 or TRBV12-4, the J call TRBJ2-7; 12 positions agree with TRBD2. J gave up 0 bases and V 6 bases, and 9 bases lay outside the gene matches. The CDR3 has 17 residues.

The rearrangement links TRBV29-1 to TRBJ2-7, with D perhaps matching TRBD2 (6 bases). V was shortened by 2 bases and J by 2 bases, with 13 bases between the two germline ends. The V gene's germline CDR1 is SQVTM and CDR2 ANQGSEA. The CDR3 loop spans 14 amino acids. The CDR3: CSVESGRIPYEQYF. In DNA, the CDR3 is TGCAGCGTTGAATCCGGGAGAATCCCCTACGAGCAGTACTTC.

The chain carries TRBV28 and TRBJ2-7; TRBD2 matches at 7 bases. The CDR3 is 16 residues long. Trimming at V came to 4 bases and at J to 3 bases, leaving 12 bases not matched to a gene. Germline values: CDR1 MDHEN, CDR2 SYDVKM. The CDR3 reads CASSSGGIDYNYEQYF. As DNA, the CDR3 is TGTGCCAGCAGTTCGGGGGGAATAGACTATAACTACGAGCAGTACTTC.

The table lists this clonotype with a few counts. This chain uses TRBV25-1 with TRBJ1-4, with no clear D. The germline V and J ends were trimmed by 2 bases and 3 bases, with 16 bases remaining between them. Germline values: CDR1 MGHDK, CDR2 SYGVNS. CDR3 length: 17 amino acids. The CDR3 spells CASSENLMGNSNEKLFF. CDR3 nucleotides: TGTGCCAGCAGTGAAAATCTAATGGGGAACTCTAATGAAAAACTGTTTTTT.

The chain carries TRBV15 and TRBJ2-1; 7 positions match TRBD1. The ends lost 5 bases at V and 7 bases at J; junction bases unmatched: 11. This CDR3 has 15 amino acids. The germline CDR1 and CDR2 sequences are LNHNV and YYDKDF (reference sequence). In nucleotides, the CDR3 is TGTGCCACCAGCCAAAGACAGGGTTGGTGGAATGAGCAGTTCTTC. Translating it yields CATSQRQGWWNEQFF. Combining the CDR3 with reference TRBV15 and TRBJ2-1 gives the whole variable domain DAMVIQNPRYQVTQFGKPVTLSCSQTLNHNVMYWYQQKSSQAPKLLFHYYDKDFNNEADTPDNFQSRRPNTSFCFLDIRSPGLGDTAMYLCATSQRQGWWNEQFFGPGTRLTVL.

The V and J genes are TRBV7-2 and TRBJ2-5, with a weak D call TRBD1 (6 bases). This CDR3 has 13 residues. Trimming stripped 5 bases from V and 7 bases from J, with 14 bases between. The germline gives CDR1 SGHTA, CDR2 FQGNSA. The CDR3 DNA reads as TGTGCCAGCAGCAAAACAGGGACCGGGACCCAGTACTTC. It yields the protein CASSKTGTGTQYF.

The sample holds a few counts of this clonotype. The chain couples TRBV7-2 to TRBJ1-2; 12 nucleotides align to TRBD1. The germline gives CDR1 SGHTA, CDR2 FQGNSA. V was pared by 3 bases and J by 2 bases, with 7 bases of the junction left unmatched. The CDR3 runs 17 residues. As DNA, the CDR3 is TGTGCCAGCAGCTTGGTGGGACAGGGGGCACCAAACTATGGCTACACCTTC. This codes for CASSLVGQGAPNYGYTF.

The chain couples TRBV12-3 or TRBV12-4 to TRBJ1-6; D remains ambiguous. This CDR3 spans 14 amino acids. The ends were cut back, 6 bases at V and 6 bases at J, with 12 bases in the middle. The CDR3 DNA sequence: TGTGCCAGCAGCCTCCCTCCGGGTAATTCACCCCTCCACTTT. Its protein product is CASSLPPGNSPLHF.

The chain carries TRBV29-1 and TRBJ2-7, with D perhaps TRBD1 (5 bases). The CDR3 is made up of 12 amino acids. V was shortened by 4 bases and J by 4 bases, with 11 bases between the two germline ends. Per the germline V gene, CDR1 is SQVTM and CDR2 is ANQGSEA. The CDR3 here is CSVAPDTYEQYF. The CDR3 nucleotides are TGCAGCGTTGCCCCGGACACTTACGAGCAGTACTTC.

This clonotype showed up just once. The chain is built from TRBV4-3 and TRBJ2-7; tentatively, D is TRBD1 or TRBD2 (5 bases each). The CDR3 has 14 amino acids. In germline, CDR1 is LGHNA, CDR2 YSLEER. V gave up 5 bases and J gave up 4 bases, with 15 bases separating them. CDR3 loop: CASSEMRGSYEQYF. DNA for the CDR3: TGCGCCAGCAGCGAAATGAGGGGTTCTTACGAGCAGTACTTC.

The chain joins TRBV10-2 to TRBJ2-7, with D perhaps being TRBD1 or TRBD2 (5 bases each). Trimming stripped 2 bases from V and 1 base from J, with 12 bases between. Germline V gene lookup returns CDR1 WSHSY and CDR2 SAAADI. The CDR3 sequence is 15 residues long. CDR3 in amino acids: CASSERGLRSYEQYF. The CDR3 nucleotides read TGCGCCAGCAGTGAGCGGGGCTTAAGATCCTACGAGCAGTACTTC.

The J gene is TRBJ2-7, the V gene TRBV4-2; D is tentatively TRBD1 or TRBD2 (5 bases each). CDR1 is LGHNA, CDR2 YNFKEQ, per germline. V lost 0 bases to trimming and J lost 0 bases, with 12 bases between them. The CDR3 has 16 amino acids. The CDR3 loop reads CASSQDYGTVSYEQYF. Here the CDR3 DNA reads TGTGCCAGCAGCCAAGACTATGGGACCGTCTCCTACGAGCAGTACTTC.

The chain uses TRBV5-1 and TRBJ2-1; D is possibly TRBD1 or TRBD2 (5 bases each). The germline CDR1 and CDR2 sequences are SGHRS and YFSETQ. Between the trimmed V and J ends, which lost 5 bases and 7 bases, there was a span of 25 bases. The CDR3 sequence is 17 residues long. The DNA for the CDR3 is TGCGCCAGCAGGCTCTGGTCGTCCGGGACCCAAGGTAATGAGCAGTTCTTC. Translation gives CASRLWSSGTQGNEQFF.

The V and J genes are TRBV20-1 and TRBJ1-5; no clear D gene. From germline, CDR1 is DFQATT and CDR2 SNEGSKA (reference sequence). The V gene lost 4 bases and the J gene lost 2 bases, with 12 bases spanning the gap. The CDR3 length is 14 residues. CDR3 nucleotides: TGCAGTGCTAATCGACCAGGAGGCAATCAGCCCCAGCATTTT. Its translation: CSANRPGGNQPQHF.

This clonotype appeared a few times. The rearrangement links TRBV12-3 or TRBV12-4 to TRBJ2-7, with 10 bases identical to TRBD1. The CDR3 length is 15 residues. V was pared by 6 bases and J by 6 bases, with 11 bases of the junction left unmatched. The CDR3 DNA reads as TGTGCCAGCAGCGCAACCGCCGGGACAGGGGTCGAGCAGTACTTC. This gives the protein CASSATAGTGVEQYF.

V and J are TRBV6-1 and TRBJ2-5; weak D call: TRBD1 (7 bases). CDR3 size: 14 residues. V shed 8 bases and J shed 4 bases, with 17 bases lying between them. The germline V gene encodes CDR1 MNHNS and CDR2 SASEGT. For the CDR3, the DNA is TGTGCCAGCCAAAGAACAGGGGAGGTAGAGACCCAGTACTTC. Translating it yields CASQRTGEVETQYF.

This clonotype came up many times. Germline is not matched at one junction end, which may reflect a read error. This chain connects TRBV5-1 to TRBJ1-2, with 7 bases matching TRBD1. The germline gives CDR1 SGHRS, CDR2 YFSETQ. The CDR3 is 15 amino acids. CDR3 sequence (DNA): TGTGCCAGCAGCTTGGCCGGGACAGCGAACTATGGCTACACCTTC. Translated, it gives CASSLAGTANYGYTF. The variable domain in full, with the rest retrieved from reference TRBV5-1 and TRBJ1-2, is KAGVTQTPRYLIKTRGQQVTLSCSPISGHRSVSWYQQTPGQGLQFLFEYFSETQRNKGNFPGRFSGRQFSNSRSEMNVSTLELGDSALYLCASSLAGTANYGYTFGSGTRLTVV.

V gene TRBV28 combines with J gene TRBJ2-2; TRBD2 matches 10 bases. The CDR3 consists of 17 residues. V trimming: 5 bases; J trimming: 5 bases; junction bases outside the gene matches: 11. CDR1 MDHEN and CDR2 SYDVKM come from the germline V gene. The CDR3 region is CASSPQGLAGVTGELFF. CDR3 nucleotide sequence: TGTGCCAGCAGTCCACAGGGGCTAGCGGGAGTAACCGGGGAGCTGTTTTTT.

This clonotype was found a few times. V usage is TRBV4-1 and J usage is TRBJ1-4; D gene unclear. Germline CDR1 and CDR2: MGHRA and YSYEKL. The CDR3 has 15 amino acids. V was pared by 2 bases and J by 3 bases, with 10 bases between. DNA of the CDR3: TGCGCCAGCAGCCAACCCCGGGGAGCTAATGAAAAACTGTTTTTT. It encodes CASSQPRGANEKLFF.

This clonotype was seen only a few times. The V and J genes are TRBV24-1 and TRBJ2-3, with TRBD2 as a possible D gene (5 bases). This CDR3 contains 14 residues. Trimming took 1 base from V and 5 from J, leaving 9 bases between them. Germline loops: CDR1 KGHDR, CDR2 SFDVKD. CDR3 residues: CATSDLKGEDTQYF. CDR3 bases: TGTGCCACCAGTGATTTAAAGGGAGAAGATACGCAGTATTTT.

This clonotype was seen many times. The V gene is TRBV12-3 or TRBV12-4, the J gene TRBJ1-6; no reliable D call. The V and J ends lost 6 bases and 16 bases respectively, with 22 bases between them. The CDR3 consists of 14 residues. The CDR3 DNA reads as TGTGCCAGCAGCGCCCTCCTCGGCCGTCCTCTACTCCACTTT. It specifies CASSALLGRPLLHF.

This clonotype was observed a handful of times. In nucleotides, the CDR3 is TGCGCCAGCAGCCAAGCGAGGGGCGGGGAGCTGTTTTTT. Protein: CASSQARGGELFF. The chain links TRBV4-3 to TRBJ2-2; D is possibly TRBD1 or TRBD2 (5 bases each). The germline V gene has CDR1 LGHNA and CDR2 YSLEER. The length of the CDR3 is 13 residues. The germline V and J ends were trimmed by 1 base and 7 bases, with 7 bases remaining between them.

The genes are TRBV6-2 or TRBV6-3 and TRBJ2-7, with a possible D match to TRBD2 (5 bases). V was clipped by 6 bases and J by 0 bases, with 12 bases between them. Per the germline V gene, CDR1 is MNHEY and CDR2 is SVGEGT. This CDR3 region has 14 residues. The CDR3 sequence is CASSPRGYSYEQYF. Written as DNA, the CDR3 is TGTGCCAGCAGCCCCCGAGGGTACTCCTACGAGCAGTACTTC.